This passage covers 10 T cell receptor beta chains from one sample sequenced in a study of cytomegalovirus exposure and HLA in healthy donors. PCR was performed using 60 Vbeta and 13 Jbeta primers. The repertoire was sequenced with immunoSEQ multiplex PCR; TCRdb's copy has only in-frame clones and lacks some. The top ten hold 1.9% of the sample, which has 120,000 to 150,000 clones, roughly four fifths seen once. The sequenced material came from PBMCs. Receptor source: a woman in her thirties or forties in good health and CMV-seronegative.

This chain connects TRBV4-3 to TRBJ1-3, with D possibly matching TRBD1 (5 bases). Germline V gene sequence: CDR1 LGHNA, CDR2 YSLEER. The CDR3 is made up of 18 amino acids. V was shortened by 4 bases and J by 0 bases, with 19 bases between the two germline ends. The CDR3 here is CASSPDTHEARSGNTIYF. The CDR3 DNA sequence: TGCGCCAGCAGCCCGGACACACACGAGGCTCGCTCTGGAAACACCATATATTTT.

This clone was detected a few times. The chain joins TRBV7-6 to TRBJ1-1, with unresolved D. This CDR3 has 13 amino acids. Per germline, CDR1 SGHVS and CDR2 FNYEAQ. V lost 5 bases and J lost 3, with 10 bases in between. The CDR3: CASSRGIYTEAFF. The CDR3 nucleotides read TGTGCCAGCAGCCGCGGGATTTACACTGAAGCTTTCTTT.

The chain joins TRBV30 to TRBJ1-5; D is ambiguous. The CDR3 covers 15 residues. V lost 0 bases, J lost 5 bases, and 14 bases lay in between. Germline CDR1 and CDR2: GTSNPN and SVGIG (reference sequence). CDR3 in amino acids: CAWSVMGKGDQPQHF. The CDR3 coding sequence is TGTGCCTGGAGTGTAATGGGAAAGGGAGATCAGCCCCAGCATTTT.

The chain couples TRBV5-1 to TRBJ2-3; TRBD1 is a possible D gene (6 bases). V was cut by 0 bases and J by 4 bases, with 15 bases left in between. Germline CDR1 reads SGHRS; CDR2 reads YFSETQ. CDR3 size: 16 residues. The CDR3 bases are TGCGCCAGCAGCTTGGAGGGCAGGGGTGGTGCAGATACGCAGTATTTT. Protein: CASSLEGRGGADTQYF.

CDR3 coding DNA: TGTGCCAGCAGCCGAGGCTTAAGACAGGGTAACACTGAAGCTTTCTTT. It codes for CASSRGLRQGNTEAFF. The chain employs TRBV13 and TRBJ1-1; 7 bases are shared with TRBD1. The CDR3 extends over 16 amino acids. Germline V gene sequence: CDR1 PRHDT, CDR2 FYEKMQ (reference sequence). The V segment lost 5 bases and the J segment 2 bases; nucleotides outside the gene matches: 11.

The chain employs TRBV6-5 and TRBJ1-1; TRBD1 matches 9 bases. V shed 6 bases, J shed 7 bases, and the junction held 9 bases outside the gene matches. CDR3 length: 14 residues. CDR1 MNHEY and CDR2 SVGAGI come from the germline V gene. The CDR3 nucleotides read TGTGCCAGCAGACGGACAGGGGAAGAGAGTGAAGCTTTCTTT. It encodes CASRRTGEESEAFF.

V usage is TRBV28 and J usage is TRBJ2-2, with no clear D. This CDR3 region has 17 residues. Germline V gives CDR1 MDHEN, CDR2 SYDVKM. V was trimmed by 3 bases and J by 1 base, leaving 15 bases between them. The CDR3 is CASSFFHGLENTGELFF. The CDR3 DNA is TGTGCCAGCAGTTTCTTCCATGGCCTTGAGAACACCGGGGAGCTGTTTTTT.

The table lists this clone with a count of one. The V call is TRBV27, the J call TRBJ1-2, with 7 positions matching TRBD1. The length of the CDR3 is 15 residues. The germline CDR1 and CDR2 sequences are MNHEY and SMNVEV (reference sequence). The V segment lost 6 bases and the J segment 7 bases; nucleotides outside the gene matches: 14. CDR3 amino acids: CASSFYSGGCGGYTF. The DNA of the CDR3 is TGTGCCAGCAGCTTCTACTCAGGGGGTTGTGGTGGCTACACCTTC.

This rearrangement joins TRBV19 to TRBJ2-1; 8 nucleotides align to TRBD2. The CDR3 loop spans 15 amino acids. CDR1 is LNHDA and CDR2 is SQIVND in the germline V gene (reference sequence). Trimming removed 6 bases from V and 4 bases from J; junction bases left unmatched: 8. The DNA of the CDR3 is TGTGCCAGTAGAACGGGGACTAGAATTTACAATGAGCAGTTCTTC. Translated, it gives CASRTGTRIYNEQFF. The variable domain in full, completed from reference TRBV19 and TRBJ2-1, reads DGGITQSPKYLFRKEGQNVTLSCEQNLNHDAMYWYRQDPGQGLRLIYYSQIVNDFQKGDIAEGYSVSREKKESFPLTVTSAQKNPTAFYLCASRTGTRIYNEQFFGPGTRLTVL.

This chain joins TRBV28 and TRBJ2-1; 7 bases agree with TRBD2. The CDR3 contains 14 residues. Losses at the gene ends were 3 bases for V and 6 bases for J; bases not matched to a gene: 5. CDR1 MDHEN and CDR2 SYDVKM come from the germline V gene. CDR3 amino acids: CASSFWTSTNEQFF. The DNA of the CDR3 is TGTGCCAGCAGTTTTTGGACTAGTACCAATGAGCAGTTCTTC.